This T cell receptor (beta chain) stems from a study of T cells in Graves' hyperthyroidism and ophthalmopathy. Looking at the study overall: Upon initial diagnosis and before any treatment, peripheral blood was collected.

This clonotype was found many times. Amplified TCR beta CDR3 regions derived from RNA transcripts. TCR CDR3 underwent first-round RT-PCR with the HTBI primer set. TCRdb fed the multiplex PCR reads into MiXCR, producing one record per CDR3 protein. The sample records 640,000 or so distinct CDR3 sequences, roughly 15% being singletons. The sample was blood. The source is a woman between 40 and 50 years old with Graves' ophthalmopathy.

CDR3 sequence (DNA): TGCGCCAGCTTTGGCAGGAACACTGAAGCTTTCTTT. Translating gives CASFGRNTEAFF. This rearrangement joins TRBV5-1 to TRBJ1-1; D gene unclear. In germline, CDR1 is SGHRS, CDR2 YFSETQ. The CDR3 length is 12 residues. Deletions cut 7 bases from V and 1 base from J, with 8 bases between.